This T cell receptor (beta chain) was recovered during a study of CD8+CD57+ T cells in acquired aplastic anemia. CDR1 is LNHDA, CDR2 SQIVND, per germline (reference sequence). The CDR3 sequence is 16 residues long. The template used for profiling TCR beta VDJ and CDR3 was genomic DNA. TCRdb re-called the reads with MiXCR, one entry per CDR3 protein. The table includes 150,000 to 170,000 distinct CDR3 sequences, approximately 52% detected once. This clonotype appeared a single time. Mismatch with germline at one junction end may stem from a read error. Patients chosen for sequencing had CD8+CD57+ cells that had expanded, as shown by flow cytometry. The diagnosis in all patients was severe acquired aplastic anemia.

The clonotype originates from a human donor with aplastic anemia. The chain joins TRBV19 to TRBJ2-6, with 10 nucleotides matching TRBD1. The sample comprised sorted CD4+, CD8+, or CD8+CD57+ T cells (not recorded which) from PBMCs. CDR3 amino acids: CASSTRQGAGANVLTF. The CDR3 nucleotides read TGTGCCAGCAGTACGCGACAGGGGGCAGGGGCCAACGTCCTGACTTTC.